These 23 T cell receptor beta chains came from one sample sequenced in a study of T cells in Graves' hyperthyroidism and ophthalmopathy. There were TCR beta CDR3 regions amplified from RNA transcripts. The HTBI primer set served for first-round RT-PCR of the TCR CDR3. A single record per CDR3 protein comes from TCRdb applying MiXCR to the multiplex PCR reads. This table holds 650,000 to 850,000 distinct CDR3 sequences, roughly a sixth found once. The sequenced material came from blood. These receptors all stem from a woman aged 45-60 years with Graves' hyperthyroidism that later progressed to Graves' ophthalmopathy.

A few counts support this clonotype. The chain employs TRBV5-1 and TRBJ2-2; D call uncertain. Germline CDR1 reads SGHRS; CDR2 reads YFSETQ. Deletions cut 0 bases from V and 1 base from J, with 7 bases between. The CDR3 is 15 residues long. CDR3 amino acids: CASSLAAKNTGELFF. The CDR3 coding sequence is TGCGCCAGCAGCTTGGCCGCCAAGAACACCGGGGAGCTGTTTTTT. Supplemented by reference TRBV5-1 and TRBJ2-2, the full variable domain reads KAGVTQTPRYLIKTRGQQVTLSCSPISGHRSVSWYQQTPGQGLQFLFEYFSETQRNKGNFPGRFSGRQFSNSRSEMNVSTLELGDSALYLCASSLAAKNTGELFFGEGSRLTVL.

The chain has TRBV10-3 and TRBJ2-7, with 8 bases matching TRBD2. CDR3 length: 15 residues. In germline, CDR1 is ENHRY, CDR2 SYGVKD. The V and J ends lost 4 bases and 5 bases, in that order; junction bases with no gene match: 10. CDR3 region: CAISVGGRGVHEQYF. The CDR3 nucleotides are TGTGCCATCAGTGTCGGTGGGCGGGGGGTCCACGAGCAGTACTTC.

The chain carries TRBV24-1 and TRBJ1-5; D perhaps matches TRBD1 (5 bases). The CDR3 is made up of 16 amino acids. V shed 3 bases and J shed 9 bases, with 20 bases lying between them. Looked up from germline, CDR1 is KGHDR and CDR2 is SFDVKD. CDR3 sequence reads: CATSDPYQGLQGPQHF. The CDR3 DNA is TGTGCCACCAGTGATCCTTATCAGGGCCTACAAGGGCCCCAGCATTTT.

V is TRBV20-1 and J is TRBJ2-2; TRBD2 matches at 8 bases. V lost 3 bases, J lost 2 bases, and 5 bases stayed unmatched. CDR1 and CDR2 from the germline V gene are DFQATT and SNEGSKA (reference sequence). CDR3 size: 15 residues. The chain's CDR3 is CSARPGGANTGELFF. In DNA form, the CDR3 reads TGCAGTGCTAGGCCCGGGGGGGCTAACACCGGGGAGCTGTTTTTT.

About this clonotype: The junction shows a germline mismatch at one end, possibly a read error. The chain joins TRBV7-7 to TRBJ2-2, with TRBD1 identical over 8 bases. Germline V gene data show CDR1 as SSHAT and CDR2 as FNYEAQ (reference sequence). This CDR3 contains 16 residues. The CDR3 here is CASSVDRGSHTGELFF. For the CDR3, the DNA is TGTGCTAGCAGCGTTGACAGGGGATCCCACACCGGGGAGCTGTTTTTT.

The chain employs TRBV20-1 and TRBJ2-1; D perhaps matches TRBD1 (5 bases). CDR1 and CDR2 from the germline V gene are DFQATT and SNEGSKA (reference sequence). The CDR3 runs to 14 residues. V gave up 4 bases and J gave up 6 bases, with 16 bases separating them. CDR3 sequence: CSATGAIIGNEQFF. The CDR3 DNA follows: TGCAGTGCTACTGGGGCGATCATAGGCAATGAGCAGTTCTTC.

Ten or more counts support this clonotype. A junction boundary mismatches the germline segment, possibly from a read error. The J gene is TRBJ2-2, the V gene TRBV5-1; 7 positions match TRBD1. The germline V gene has CDR1 SGHRS and CDR2 YFSETQ. The length of the CDR3 is 15 residues. The CDR3 coding sequence is TGTGCCAGCAGCTTGACCTCAGGGGGTACCGGGGAGCTGTTTTTT. This sequence encodes CASSLTSGGTGELFF.

This clonotype was seen many times. The chain employs TRBV11-2 and TRBJ2-5; 7 nucleotides agree with TRBD1. This CDR3 has 13 residues. Germline V lookup: CDR1 SGHAT, CDR2 FQNNGV. V dropped 3 bases and J dropped 5; count of bases not matched to a gene: 3. CDR3 sequence: CASSLTGWETQYF. The CDR3, as DNA: TGTGCCAGCAGCTTGACAGGGTGGGAGACCCAGTACTTC.

In its sample, this clonotype was seen many times. The chain couples TRBV6-1 to TRBJ2-3; 8 bases match TRBD1. J lost 1 base, V lost 2 bases, and 14 bases had no gene match. Germline V gene sequence: CDR1 MNHNS, CDR2 SASEGT. The CDR3 is 19 residues long. Here the CDR3 DNA reads TGTGCCAGCAGTGAATTGTGGACAGGGTTTAACTGGGGCACAGATACGCAGTATTTT. Translating it yields CASSELWTGFNWGTDTQYF.

J is TRBJ1-5 and V is TRBV10-2, with unresolved D. Per the germline V gene, CDR1 is WSHSY and CDR2 is SAAADI. Trimming removed 3 bases from V and 13 bases from J, with 10 bases in between. The CDR3 has 11 residues. The CDR3 reads CASSDSQVQHF. CDR3 DNA: TGCGCCAGCAGTGATTCCCAGGTACAGCATTTT.

This clonotype turned up a few times. In DNA, the CDR3 is TGTGCCAGCAGCCAGTTCCGGACAGGGGGCAGTCAGCCCCAGCATTTT. Amino acids: CASSQFRTGGSQPQHF. V usage is TRBV3-1 and J usage is TRBJ1-5; 11 nucleotides align to TRBD1. Per the germline V gene, CDR1 is LGHDT and CDR2 is YNNKEL (reference sequence). The trim removed 3 bases at V and 6 bases at J, leaving 7 bases unmatched. The CDR3 consists of 16 residues.

Only a few counts were recorded for this clonotype. This sequence joins TRBV3-1 and TRBJ1-5; possible D gene TRBD1, 5 bases. CDR3 length equals 16 residues. Trimming cost V 3 bases and J 3 bases, with 15 bases left between them. Germline V CDR1 and CDR2: LGHDT, YNNKEL (reference sequence). The chain's CDR3 is CASSHRFRAYNQPQHF. The CDR3 DNA follows: TGTGCCAGCAGCCATCGTTTCAGGGCTTACAATCAGCCCCAGCATTTT.

At least ten counts were recorded for this clonotype. The chain recombines TRBV19 with TRBJ2-1; 7 positions match TRBD1. J gave up 8 bases and V 5 bases, and 15 bases lay outside the gene matches. Germline lookup yields CDR1 LNHDA and CDR2 SQIVND (reference sequence). This CDR3 is built from 16 residues. CDR3 loop: CASSFSRQGKSDEQFF. The CDR3 DNA reads as TGTGCCAGTAGTTTCTCCCGACAGGGTAAGAGCGATGAGCAGTTCTTC.

Ten or more counts support this clonotype. The chain uses TRBV10-3 and TRBJ1-2, with TRBD1 as a possible D gene (5 bases). The CDR3 runs 13 residues. Trimming stripped 7 bases from V and 4 bases from J, with 13 bases between. The V gene's germline CDR1 is ENHRY and CDR2 SYGVKD. CDR3: CAITPFGGYGYTF. The DNA for the CDR3 is TGTGCCATCACCCCTTTTGGGGGCTATGGCTACACCTTC.

This chain links TRBV12-3 or TRBV12-4 with TRBJ1-4; 12 nucleotides line up with TRBD1. J was trimmed by 7 bases and V by 5 bases; bases with no gene match: 8. This CDR3 contains 16 residues. The CDR3 reads CASSAGQGARFEKLFF. CDR3 DNA sequence: TGTGCCAGCAGTGCGGGACAGGGGGCGAGGTTTGAAAAACTGTTTTTT.

This clonotype was observed a handful of times. V and J are TRBV27 and TRBJ1-2; TRBD1 is a possible D gene (6 bases). V lost 2 bases to trimming and J lost 2 bases, with 9 bases between them. Germline assignment: CDR1 MNHEY and CDR2 SMNVEV (reference sequence). This CDR3 is built from 14 residues. CDR3 sequence (DNA): TGTGCCAGCAGTTTAGCAGGGGAGAACTATGGCTACACCTTC. Amino acids: CASSLAGENYGYTF.

This clonotype was counted many times. The rearrangement links TRBV12-3 or TRBV12-4 to TRBJ2-7; D possibly corresponds to TRBD2 (6 bases). The length of the CDR3 is 13 residues. V dropped 5 bases and J dropped 7 bases, with 15 bases sitting between them. This CDR3 is CASSTRGKWEQYF. In DNA, the CDR3 is TGTGCCAGCAGTACACGGGGGAAATGGGAGCAGTACTTC.

J is TRBJ2-1 and V is TRBV5-1; the match to TRBD1 covers 9 bases. There are 15 residues in the CDR3. V was pared by 4 bases and J by 9 bases, with 11 bases of the junction left unmatched. Germline V gene sequence: CDR1 SGHRS, CDR2 YFSETQ. The CDR3 spells CASSLRDRDISEQFF. CDR3 nucleotide sequence: TGCGCCAGCAGCCTCCGGGACAGGGACATCAGTGAGCAGTTCTTC.

The chain carries TRBV9 and TRBJ1-2, with 12 positions matching TRBD1. The germline V gene has CDR1 SGDLS and CDR2 YYNGEE. CDR3 size: 16 residues. Germline trimming cut 2 bases from V and 7 bases from J; bases unmatched to any gene: 9. The CDR3: CASSVSPGTGGRGYTF. The CDR3 DNA follows: TGTGCCAGCAGCGTGTCCCCCGGGACAGGGGGCCGTGGCTACACCTTC.

This clonotype has a count of ten or more. The J gene is TRBJ1-1, the V gene TRBV5-1; D gene uncertain. Germline loops: CDR1 SGHRS, CDR2 YFSETQ. The CDR3 is made up of 12 amino acids. Trimming stripped 4 bases from V and 8 bases from J, with 12 bases between. The CDR3 reads CASSLTPMEAFF. CDR3 sequence (DNA): TGCGCCAGCAGCCTCACCCCTATGGAAGCTTTCTTT.

This chain joins TRBV28 and TRBJ2-1, with D possibly TRBD1 on 6 matching bases. The V end was cut by 8 bases, the J end by 0 bases, with 17 bases between. This CDR3 is 16 amino acids long. Germline V gene lookup returns CDR1 MDHEN and CDR2 SYDVKM. The CDR3 reads CASRSDRSSSYNEQFF. The CDR3 coding sequence is TGTGCCAGCCGATCTGACAGGTCGAGCTCCTACAATGAGCAGTTCTTC.

In its sample, this clonotype was seen many times. The chain is built from TRBV2 and TRBJ2-3; D uncertain. The CDR3 runs 14 residues. Trimming removed 10 bases from V and 6 bases from J, with 20 bases in between. Germline V gene sequence: CDR1 SNHLY, CDR2 FYNNEI. The CDR3 sequence is CANPNSDTVDTQYF. CDR3 in DNA: TGTGCCAACCCCAACAGCGACACGGTGGATACGCAGTATTTT.

This clonotype was observed many times. The rearrangement uses TRBV20-1 and TRBJ1-2; 7 bases are shared with TRBD1. This CDR3 comprises 14 residues. With V trimmed by 6 bases and J by 8 bases, 15 bases remained unmatched. Germline values: CDR1 DFQATT, CDR2 SNEGSKA (reference sequence). The CDR3 spells CSAPRDRADRGYTF. CDR3 coding DNA: TGCAGTGCACCACGCGACAGGGCCGACCGCGGCTACACCTTC.